A single sample gave rise to the 15 T cell receptor beta chains below, sequenced in a study of T cells in tuberculosis. Sequenced by immunoSEQ multiplex PCR; TCRdb stores in-frame clones only, minus some. This sample has 38,000 or so clones, with 95% found just once. Sequencing input: PBMCs. The receptors come from a donor aged 5-35 years with latent tuberculosis or without tuberculosis infection.

This chain links TRBV30 with TRBJ1-2, with D possibly TRBD1 on 6 matching bases. Trimming took 0 bases from V and 7 from J, leaving 30 bases between them. Germline CDR1 and CDR2: GTSNPN and SVGIG (reference sequence). The CDR3 covers 19 residues. The CDR3 sequence: CAWSVSPGETGSTLFGYTF. The DNA for the CDR3 is TGTGCCTGGAGTGTGAGCCCAGGGGAAACGGGCAGTACCTTATTTGGCTACACCTTC.

This CDR3 reads CASSLGLAGVGGSYNEQFF. The DNA of the CDR3 is TGTGCCAGCAGCTTGGGACTAGCGGGAGTAGGGGGCTCCTACAATGAGCAGTTCTTC. The chain is built from TRBV5-4 and TRBJ2-1; 12 nucleotides line up with TRBD2. J was trimmed by 0 bases and V by 0 bases; bases with no gene match: 7. This CDR3 has 19 amino acids. Germline V gives CDR1 SGHNT, CDR2 YYREEE (reference sequence).

The V and J genes are TRBV7-2 and TRBJ1-2, with 9 bases aligning to TRBD1. The CDR3 runs to 16 residues. Germline V gene lookup returns CDR1 SGHTA and CDR2 FQGNSA. V lost 2 bases and J lost 4; bases outside the gene matches: 8. Here the CDR3 reads CASSLQGQGRGYGYTF. As DNA, the CDR3 is TGTGCCAGCAGCTTACAGGGACAGGGACGAGGCTATGGCTACACCTTC.

The genes are TRBV2 and TRBJ2-2; D is undetermined. V gave up 1 base and J gave up 1 base, with 7 bases separating them. The CDR3 sequence is 15 residues long. Germline V lookup: CDR1 SNHLY, CDR2 FYNNEI. DNA of the CDR3: TGTGCCAGCAGTGAAGAGGCAGGGAACACCGGGGAGCTGTTTTTT. Its protein is CASSEEAGNTGELFF.

This clone came up once. This CDR3 is CSVMGQAYEQYF. In DNA form, the CDR3 reads TGCAGCGTGATGGGACAGGCCTACGAGCAGTACTTC. This rearrangement joins TRBV29-1 to TRBJ2-7, with 8 bases aligning to TRBD1. This CDR3 region has 12 residues. Trimming removed 6 bases from V and 2 bases from J; junction bases left unmatched: 3. Germline lookup yields CDR1 SQVTM and CDR2 ANQGSEA.

The rearrangement links TRBV7-9 to TRBJ2-3, with D maybe TRBD2 (6 bases). The germline V gene has CDR1 SEHNR and CDR2 FQNEAQ (reference sequence). This CDR3 spans 15 amino acids. V was shortened by 5 bases and J by 3 bases, with 15 bases between the two germline ends. This CDR3 is CASSERGFVTDTQYF. CDR3 DNA sequence: TGTGCCAGCAGCGAACGGGGGTTCGTGACAGATACGCAGTATTTT.

This rearrangement joins TRBV27 to TRBJ2-5; D gene unclear. This CDR3 comprises 13 residues. V lost 6 bases and J 5 bases, leaving 13 bases between the germline ends. Looked up from germline, CDR1 is MNHEY and CDR2 is SMNVEV (reference sequence). The CDR3 region is CASRPNVEETQYF. Here the CDR3 DNA reads TGTGCCAGCAGGCCAAACGTTGAGGAGACCCAGTACTTC.

The genes are TRBV5-1 and TRBJ1-2; a possible D gene is TRBD1 (6 bases). Germline V gene sequence: CDR1 SGHRS, CDR2 YFSETQ. CDR3 length: 14 residues. Between the trimmed V and J ends, which lost 4 bases and 2 bases, there was a span of 12 bases. CDR3 DNA sequence: TGCGCCAGCAGCAAGGGGGAACCCAACTATGGCTACACCTTC. Translated: CASSKGEPNYGYTF.

The rearrangement uses TRBV19 and TRBJ2-6, with TRBD1 matching 7 bases. CDR1 is LNHDA and CDR2 is SQIVND in the germline V gene (reference sequence). With V trimmed by 7 bases and J by 0 bases, 6 bases remained unmatched. CDR3 length: 16 amino acids. In nucleotides, the CDR3 is TGTGCCAGTAAGGACAGGTACCCCTCTGGGGCCAACGTCCTGACTTTC. It is translated as CASKDRYPSGANVLTF.

The chain joins TRBV7-6 to TRBJ1-1; D call uncertain. V lost 4 bases, J lost 4 bases, and 10 bases lay in between. There are 13 residues in the CDR3. CDR1 is SGHVS and CDR2 is FNYEAQ in the germline V gene. The CDR3 region has the DNA TGTGCCAGCAGCTCAACACGGGGCACTGAAGCTTTCTTT. Translated, it gives CASSSTRGTEAFF.

V is TRBV6-5 and J is TRBJ1-5, with 7 bases identical to TRBD1. Trimming cost V 6 bases and J 2 bases; bases outside gene matches: 4. The germline gives CDR1 MNHEY, CDR2 SVGAGI. This CDR3 region has 14 residues. The CDR3 here is CASRTGVGNQPQHF. CDR3 in DNA: TGTGCCAGCAGAACAGGGGTCGGCAATCAGCCCCAGCATTTT.

This chain uses TRBV25-1 with TRBJ2-7; 8 bases are shared with TRBD1. V was pared by 1 base and J by 3 bases, with 8 bases of the junction left unmatched. CDR1 and CDR2 (germline): MGHDK, SYGVNS. The CDR3 runs 16 residues. The CDR3 sequence: CASSESLDRGGYEQYF. Here the CDR3 DNA reads TGTGCCAGCAGTGAATCACTTGACAGGGGAGGCTACGAGCAGTACTTC.

The chain carries TRBV30 and TRBJ2-2, with 10 bases identical to TRBD1. J gave up 7 bases and V 3 bases, and 11 bases lay outside the gene matches. The CDR3 extends over 16 amino acids. Germline V gene lookup returns CDR1 GTSNPN and CDR2 SVGIG (reference sequence). CDR3 coding DNA: TGTGCCTGGAGGCGGACAGGGGGTTTGGTAGGCGGGGAGCTGTTTTTT. Residues: CAWRRTGGLVGGELFF.

The rearrangement joins TRBV7-9 to TRBJ2-2; maybe TRBD1 (5 bases). The CDR3 spans 17 residues. CDR1 and CDR2 from the germline V gene are SEHNR and FQNEAQ (reference sequence). V dropped 3 bases and J dropped 0 bases, with 14 bases sitting between them. Written as DNA, the CDR3 is TGTGCCAGCAGCTTGATGGCAGGGTTCGCGAACACCGGGGAGCTGTTTTTT. It yields the protein CASSLMAGFANTGELFF.

The chain uses TRBV7-9 and TRBJ1-3; no reliable D call. CDR3 length: 13 amino acids. V was trimmed by 5 bases and J by 2 bases, leaving 7 bases between them. Germline V CDR1 and CDR2: SEHNR, FQNEAQ (reference sequence). This chain's CDR3 is CASSPRAGNTIYF. Written as DNA, the CDR3 is TGTGCCAGCAGCCCCCGCGCTGGAAACACCATATATTTT.